The 12 T cell receptor beta chains presented below share a single source sample, sequenced in a study of technical replicates of blood from a few donors. TCRdb's table, derived via immunoSEQ multiplex PCR, lists solely in-frame clones and lacks some. This table has tens of thousands of clones, 85% to 95% appearing once. The sample consisted of T cells isolated from PBMCs. The receptors shown here come from a human donor in good health.

This chain links TRBV27 with TRBJ2-7; tentatively, D is TRBD1 (7 bases). The V and J ends lost 3 bases and 1 base respectively, with 16 bases between them. The CDR3 sequence is 16 residues long. Germline-derived CDR1 and CDR2 are MNHEY and SMNVEV (reference sequence). The CDR3 reads CASSFSRGALSYEQYF. The CDR3 region has the DNA TGTGCCAGCAGTTTCAGCAGGGGGGCCTTATCCTACGAGCAGTACTTC.

This chain connects TRBV6-4 to TRBJ2-7; 9 bases fit TRBD1. Germline V gives CDR1 MRHNA, CDR2 SNTAGT. CDR3 size: 15 residues. J gave up 5 bases and V 6 bases, and 11 bases lay outside the gene matches. Written as DNA, the CDR3 is TGTGCCAGCAGCCCAGAGGGGACAGGGTTTAACGAGCAGTACTTC. It specifies CASSPEGTGFNEQYF.

Here the CDR3 reads CAISEGLAGATDTQYF. The CDR3 DNA is TGTGCCATCAGTGAGGGACTAGCGGGAGCCACAGATACGCAGTATTTT. The chain links TRBV10-3 to TRBJ2-3; 13 bases map to TRBD2. This CDR3 contains 16 residues. V dropped 2 bases and J dropped 2; count of bases not matched to a gene: 1. In germline, CDR1 is ENHRY, CDR2 SYGVKD.

The chain is built from TRBV5-6 and TRBJ2-1, with TRBD1 as a possible D gene (6 bases). CDR3 size: 12 residues. Looked up from germline, CDR1 is SGHDT and CDR2 is YYEEEE. The germline V and J ends were trimmed by 0 bases and 9 bases, with 7 bases remaining between them. CDR3 amino acids: CASSLVQGEQFF. The DNA for the CDR3 is TGTGCCAGCAGCTTGGTACAGGGTGAGCAGTTCTTC.

This chain links TRBV5-1 with TRBJ1-4, with D perhaps matching TRBD1 (6 bases). Germline V gene sequence: CDR1 SGHRS, CDR2 YFSETQ. The CDR3 is made up of 15 amino acids. V gave up 0 bases and J gave up 5 bases, with 11 bases separating them. The CDR3 DNA sequence: TGCGCCAGCAGCTTGGCCGGGAGGGGGAATGAAAAACTGTTTTTT. Translation gives CASSLAGRGNEKLFF.

The chain links TRBV10-3 to TRBJ1-1, with D hard to call. The CDR3 loop spans 13 amino acids. The germline CDR1 and CDR2 sequences are ENHRY and SYGVKD. V dropped 1 base and J dropped 5 bases, with 8 bases sitting between them. The CDR3 coding sequence is TGTGCCATCAGTGAGTATCGGGAGACTGAAGCTTTCTTT. Amino acids: CAISEYRETEAFF.

The CDR3 DNA is TGTGCCAGCAGCGTAGGGTTACAGGGGAACAACGGCTACACCTTC. Its translation: CASSVGLQGNNGYTF. This sequence joins TRBV9 and TRBJ1-2, with 7 positions matching TRBD1. The V gene end was trimmed by 0 bases and the J gene end by 8 bases; junction bases not matched to a gene: 10. Per the germline V gene, CDR1 is SGDLS and CDR2 is YYNGEE. The CDR3 is made up of 15 amino acids.

This chain uses TRBV10-3 with TRBJ2-2; a possible D gene is TRBD2 (6 bases). The germline CDR1 and CDR2 sequences are ENHRY and SYGVKD. The CDR3 is 13 amino acids. The V gene lost 6 bases and the J gene lost 6 bases, with 11 bases spanning the gap. The DNA for the CDR3 is TGTGCCATCAGGGGGGACTTCGCCGGGGAGCTGTTTTTT. Translation: CAIRGDFAGELFF.

The genes are TRBV4-3 and TRBJ2-4, with 10 nucleotides matching TRBD1. Germline loops: CDR1 LGHNA, CDR2 YSLEER. This CDR3 region has 15 residues. Trimming removed 0 bases from V and 9 bases from J; junction bases left unmatched: 5. In nucleotides, the CDR3 is TGCGCCAGCAGCCAAGATCTCGGGACAGGGGCCATTCAGTACTTC. Translated: CASSQDLGTGAIQYF.

The chain combines TRBV5-1 with TRBJ2-2, with TRBD2 matching over 7 bases. Germline V gene sequence: CDR1 SGHRS, CDR2 YFSETQ. V dropped 7 bases and J dropped 2; count of bases not matched to a gene: 5. The CDR3 has 14 residues. The CDR3, as DNA: TGCGCCAGCCAACGGGGGGACAACACCGGGGAGCTGTTTTTT. Protein: CASQRGDNTGELFF.

This chain connects TRBV19 to TRBJ2-7; D is ambiguous. Germline assignment: CDR1 LNHDA and CDR2 SQIVND (reference sequence). The V end was cut by 4 bases, the J end by 4 bases, with 8 bases between. The CDR3 consists of 12 residues. CDR3 DNA sequence: TGTGCCAGTAGTAGCCTCCTATACGAGCAGTACTTC. Translating it yields CASSSLLYEQYF.

This rearrangement joins TRBV19 to TRBJ2-3; 9 nucleotides agree with TRBD1. Germline CDR1 LNHDA, CDR2 SQIVND (reference sequence). This CDR3 has 15 amino acids. The junction had 8 bases not matched to a gene; V was cut back by 5 bases and J by 5 bases. The CDR3 loop reads CASSPTGQGRDTQYF. The CDR3 DNA is TGTGCCAGTAGTCCTACCGGACAGGGGAGAGATACGCAGTATTTT. Full variable domain (outside the CDR3, taken from reference TRBV19 and TRBJ2-3): DGGITQSPKYLFRKEGQNVTLSCEQNLNHDAMYWYRQDPGQGLRLIYYSQIVNDFQKGDIAEGYSVSREKKESFPLTVTSAQKNPTAFYLCASSPTGQGRDTQYFGPGTRLTVL.